This T cell receptor (beta chain) was captured by sequencing in a study of T cells in Graves' hyperthyroidism and ophthalmopathy. The CDR3 is 13 amino acids. Germline V CDR1 and CDR2: SGHNT, YENEEA. V lost 5 bases and J 3 bases, leaving 10 bases between the germline ends. Amplification of TCR beta CDR3 regions was performed using RNA transcripts as template. Researchers ran a first-round RT-PCR on the TCR CDR3 using the HTBI primer set. TCRdb reprocessed the multiplex PCR reads with MiXCR, giving one entry per CDR3 protein. The sample lists approximately 620,000 distinct CDR3 sequences; approximately 14% were seen once. This clonotype was found many times.

The receptor's source is a woman in her thirties with Graves' hyperthyroidism that later progressed to Graves' ophthalmopathy. Material for sequencing was blood. The V call is TRBV11-3, the J call TRBJ1-1; D gene unclear. The CDR3 DNA follows: TGTGCCAGCAGCGGAATAGTAGACACTGAAGCTTTCTTT. This encodes CASSGIVDTEAFF.